The T cell receptor beta chain described here comes from a study of T-cell reconstitution after alpha-beta-depleted transplantation in children. Trimming took off 5 bases at V and 5 bases at J, with 14 bases between the two ends. The CDR3 is 14 amino acids. TCRbeta library preparation incorporated unique molecular identifiers. TCRdb called the PCR reads again in MiXCR, with one record for every CDR3 protein. The profile shows 490,000 or so distinct CDR3 sequences, around 12% of them singletons. The sequence came from a human donor who donated a stem cell graft to a child with combined immunodeficiency. The starting material was PBMCs from the stem cell graft donor, obtained from the stem cell graft. The chain is built from TRBV12-3 or TRBV12-4 and TRBJ2-3; possible D gene TRBD2, 6 bases. Written as DNA, the CDR3 is TGTGCCAGCAGTCCCTCGACTAGAAGAGATACGCAGTATTTT. Protein product: CASSPSTRRDTQYF.